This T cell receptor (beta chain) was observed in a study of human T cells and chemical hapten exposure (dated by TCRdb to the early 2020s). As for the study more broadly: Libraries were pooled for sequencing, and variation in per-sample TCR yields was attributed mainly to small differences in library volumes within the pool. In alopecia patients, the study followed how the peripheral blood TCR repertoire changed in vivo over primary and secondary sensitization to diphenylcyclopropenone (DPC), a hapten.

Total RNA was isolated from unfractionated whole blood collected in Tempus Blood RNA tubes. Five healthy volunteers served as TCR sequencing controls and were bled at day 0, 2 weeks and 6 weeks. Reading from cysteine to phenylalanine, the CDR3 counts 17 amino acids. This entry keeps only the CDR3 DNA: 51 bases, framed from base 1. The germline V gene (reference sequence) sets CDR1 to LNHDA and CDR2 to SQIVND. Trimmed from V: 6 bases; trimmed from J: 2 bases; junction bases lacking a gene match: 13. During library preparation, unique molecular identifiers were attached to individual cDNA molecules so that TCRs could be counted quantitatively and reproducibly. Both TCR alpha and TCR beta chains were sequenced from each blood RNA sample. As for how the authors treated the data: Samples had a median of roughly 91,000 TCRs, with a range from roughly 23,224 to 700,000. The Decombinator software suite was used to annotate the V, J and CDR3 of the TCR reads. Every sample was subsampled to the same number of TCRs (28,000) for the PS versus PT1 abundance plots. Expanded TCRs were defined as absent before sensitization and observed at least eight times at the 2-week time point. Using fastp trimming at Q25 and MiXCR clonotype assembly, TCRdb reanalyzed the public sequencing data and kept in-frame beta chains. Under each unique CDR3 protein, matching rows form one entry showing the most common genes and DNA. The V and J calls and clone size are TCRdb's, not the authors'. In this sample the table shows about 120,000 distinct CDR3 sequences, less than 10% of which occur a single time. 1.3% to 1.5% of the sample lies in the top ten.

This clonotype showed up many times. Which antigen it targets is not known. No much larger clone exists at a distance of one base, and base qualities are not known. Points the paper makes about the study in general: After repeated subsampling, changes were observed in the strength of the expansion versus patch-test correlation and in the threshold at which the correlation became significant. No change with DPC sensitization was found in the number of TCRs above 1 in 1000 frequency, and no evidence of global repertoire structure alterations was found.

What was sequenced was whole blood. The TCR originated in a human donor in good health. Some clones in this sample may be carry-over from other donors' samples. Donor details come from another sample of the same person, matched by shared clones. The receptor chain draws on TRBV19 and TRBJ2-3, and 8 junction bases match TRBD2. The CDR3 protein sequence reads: CASSSLAGGGSTDTQYF. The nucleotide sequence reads TGTGCCAGTAGCTCCCTCGCGGGGGGCGGCTCCACAGATACGCAGTATTTT.